The rows below give T cell receptor beta chains drawn from one sample of a study of blood T cell repertoires in COVID-19. Profiling relied on immunoSEQ multiplex PCR, and the TCRdb table lists in-frame clones only, not all of them. This repertoire shows about 320,000 clones, 85% to 90% found once; its top ten account for about 9.4%. Sample: PBMCs or T cells enriched from blood (not recorded which). Receptors originate from a woman in her late teens or twenties who had recovered from COVID-19. The conserved cysteine and the conserved F or W are not part of the CDR3 here.

TRBJ2-7	TRBV4-1	ASSQGLTSGGVYEQY
TRBJ1-1	TRBV4-1	ASSQGRGQTEAF
TRBJ2-7	TRBV5-1	ASSLSGSGVKYEQY
TRBJ1-3	TRBV15	ATSRKTGGSYSGNTIY
TRBJ2-5	TRBV24-1	ATSDSSGTGQETQY
TRBJ2-2	TRBV29-1	SVERQHTGELF
TRBJ2-3	TRBV4-1	ASSQEPGKVTDTQY
TRBJ1-3	TRBV7-3	ASSPSGLSGNTIY
TRBJ1-1	TRBV5-1	ASSSLDRTNTEAF
TRBJ1-3	TRBV3-1/TRBV3-2	ASSQTGGLKRNTIY
TRBJ1-1	TRBV6-5	ASRTGVYTEAF
TRBJ1-4	TRBV19	ASSIHERAANEKLF
TRBJ2-7	TRBV6-6	ASSPSRERRGQNPYEQY
TRBJ1-4	TRBV5-6	ASSLDRAGEKLF
TRBJ1-5	TRBV27	ASSLAGNNQPQH
TRBJ1-2	TRBV6-5	ASRGTGRDYGYT
TRBJ2-3	TRBV3-1/TRBV3-2	ASSPRVSGSSDTQY
TRBJ2-1	TRBV7-8	ASSPGTYYNEQF
TRBJ2-2	TRBV7-2	ASSLEARGNTGELF
TRBJ2-7	TRBV5-4	ASSPTGTYPYEQY
TRBJ2-5	TRBV5-1	ASSSSLAGAQETQY
TRBJ1-4	TRBV30	AWSRSTNEKLF
TRBJ1-2	TRBV9	ASSETGTSNYGYT
TRBJ2-2	TRBV5-1	ASSVKYSSDTGELF
TRBJ2-7	TRBV13	ASSSSQGAGEQY
TRBJ1-1	TRBV7-9	ASSLPRGGTEAF
TRBJ2-2	TRBV4-2	ASSQDPLLAGDTGELF
TRBJ1-2	TRBV5-1	ASRLDTNYGYT
TRBJ2-5	TRBV5-4	ASSFPGQGQETQY
TRBJ1-2	TRBV5-1	ASSSTTPGYGYT
TRBJ2-1	TRBV13	ASSPRLARGYNEQF
TRBJ1-4	TRBV6-4	ASSPAGGGAEKLF
TRBJ1-5	TRBV27	ASKQGFNQPQH
TRBJ2-3	TRBV7-9	ASSPRAGMSTDTQY
TRBJ1-5	TRBV3-1/TRBV3-2	ASSQDQDQPQH
TRBJ1-2	TRBV7-9	ASSSTTEYYGYT
TRBJ2-1	TRBV14	ASSQDWGLAGVRNEQF
TRBJ2-3	TRBV11-2	ASSSLAGVSYADTQY
TRBJ1-4	TRBV30	AWSVGTGGEKLF
TRBJ1-4	TRBV5-1	ASSHDRGQDEKLF
TRBJ2-3	TRBV20-1	SARDRDTQY
TRBJ1-1	TRBV30	AWSVRGTGGWGAF
TRBJ2-7	TRBV13	ASSLRASGPSYEQY
TRBJ2-2	TRBV5-1	ASSRGGTANTGELF
TRBJ1-1	TRBV6-5	ASSYRGGQVEAF
TRBJ2-7	TRBV7-2	ASSLGPAGGSYEQY
TRBJ1-1	TRBV28	ASSLTVINTEAF
TRBJ1-1	TRBV7-3	ASSSNPAGLGTEAF